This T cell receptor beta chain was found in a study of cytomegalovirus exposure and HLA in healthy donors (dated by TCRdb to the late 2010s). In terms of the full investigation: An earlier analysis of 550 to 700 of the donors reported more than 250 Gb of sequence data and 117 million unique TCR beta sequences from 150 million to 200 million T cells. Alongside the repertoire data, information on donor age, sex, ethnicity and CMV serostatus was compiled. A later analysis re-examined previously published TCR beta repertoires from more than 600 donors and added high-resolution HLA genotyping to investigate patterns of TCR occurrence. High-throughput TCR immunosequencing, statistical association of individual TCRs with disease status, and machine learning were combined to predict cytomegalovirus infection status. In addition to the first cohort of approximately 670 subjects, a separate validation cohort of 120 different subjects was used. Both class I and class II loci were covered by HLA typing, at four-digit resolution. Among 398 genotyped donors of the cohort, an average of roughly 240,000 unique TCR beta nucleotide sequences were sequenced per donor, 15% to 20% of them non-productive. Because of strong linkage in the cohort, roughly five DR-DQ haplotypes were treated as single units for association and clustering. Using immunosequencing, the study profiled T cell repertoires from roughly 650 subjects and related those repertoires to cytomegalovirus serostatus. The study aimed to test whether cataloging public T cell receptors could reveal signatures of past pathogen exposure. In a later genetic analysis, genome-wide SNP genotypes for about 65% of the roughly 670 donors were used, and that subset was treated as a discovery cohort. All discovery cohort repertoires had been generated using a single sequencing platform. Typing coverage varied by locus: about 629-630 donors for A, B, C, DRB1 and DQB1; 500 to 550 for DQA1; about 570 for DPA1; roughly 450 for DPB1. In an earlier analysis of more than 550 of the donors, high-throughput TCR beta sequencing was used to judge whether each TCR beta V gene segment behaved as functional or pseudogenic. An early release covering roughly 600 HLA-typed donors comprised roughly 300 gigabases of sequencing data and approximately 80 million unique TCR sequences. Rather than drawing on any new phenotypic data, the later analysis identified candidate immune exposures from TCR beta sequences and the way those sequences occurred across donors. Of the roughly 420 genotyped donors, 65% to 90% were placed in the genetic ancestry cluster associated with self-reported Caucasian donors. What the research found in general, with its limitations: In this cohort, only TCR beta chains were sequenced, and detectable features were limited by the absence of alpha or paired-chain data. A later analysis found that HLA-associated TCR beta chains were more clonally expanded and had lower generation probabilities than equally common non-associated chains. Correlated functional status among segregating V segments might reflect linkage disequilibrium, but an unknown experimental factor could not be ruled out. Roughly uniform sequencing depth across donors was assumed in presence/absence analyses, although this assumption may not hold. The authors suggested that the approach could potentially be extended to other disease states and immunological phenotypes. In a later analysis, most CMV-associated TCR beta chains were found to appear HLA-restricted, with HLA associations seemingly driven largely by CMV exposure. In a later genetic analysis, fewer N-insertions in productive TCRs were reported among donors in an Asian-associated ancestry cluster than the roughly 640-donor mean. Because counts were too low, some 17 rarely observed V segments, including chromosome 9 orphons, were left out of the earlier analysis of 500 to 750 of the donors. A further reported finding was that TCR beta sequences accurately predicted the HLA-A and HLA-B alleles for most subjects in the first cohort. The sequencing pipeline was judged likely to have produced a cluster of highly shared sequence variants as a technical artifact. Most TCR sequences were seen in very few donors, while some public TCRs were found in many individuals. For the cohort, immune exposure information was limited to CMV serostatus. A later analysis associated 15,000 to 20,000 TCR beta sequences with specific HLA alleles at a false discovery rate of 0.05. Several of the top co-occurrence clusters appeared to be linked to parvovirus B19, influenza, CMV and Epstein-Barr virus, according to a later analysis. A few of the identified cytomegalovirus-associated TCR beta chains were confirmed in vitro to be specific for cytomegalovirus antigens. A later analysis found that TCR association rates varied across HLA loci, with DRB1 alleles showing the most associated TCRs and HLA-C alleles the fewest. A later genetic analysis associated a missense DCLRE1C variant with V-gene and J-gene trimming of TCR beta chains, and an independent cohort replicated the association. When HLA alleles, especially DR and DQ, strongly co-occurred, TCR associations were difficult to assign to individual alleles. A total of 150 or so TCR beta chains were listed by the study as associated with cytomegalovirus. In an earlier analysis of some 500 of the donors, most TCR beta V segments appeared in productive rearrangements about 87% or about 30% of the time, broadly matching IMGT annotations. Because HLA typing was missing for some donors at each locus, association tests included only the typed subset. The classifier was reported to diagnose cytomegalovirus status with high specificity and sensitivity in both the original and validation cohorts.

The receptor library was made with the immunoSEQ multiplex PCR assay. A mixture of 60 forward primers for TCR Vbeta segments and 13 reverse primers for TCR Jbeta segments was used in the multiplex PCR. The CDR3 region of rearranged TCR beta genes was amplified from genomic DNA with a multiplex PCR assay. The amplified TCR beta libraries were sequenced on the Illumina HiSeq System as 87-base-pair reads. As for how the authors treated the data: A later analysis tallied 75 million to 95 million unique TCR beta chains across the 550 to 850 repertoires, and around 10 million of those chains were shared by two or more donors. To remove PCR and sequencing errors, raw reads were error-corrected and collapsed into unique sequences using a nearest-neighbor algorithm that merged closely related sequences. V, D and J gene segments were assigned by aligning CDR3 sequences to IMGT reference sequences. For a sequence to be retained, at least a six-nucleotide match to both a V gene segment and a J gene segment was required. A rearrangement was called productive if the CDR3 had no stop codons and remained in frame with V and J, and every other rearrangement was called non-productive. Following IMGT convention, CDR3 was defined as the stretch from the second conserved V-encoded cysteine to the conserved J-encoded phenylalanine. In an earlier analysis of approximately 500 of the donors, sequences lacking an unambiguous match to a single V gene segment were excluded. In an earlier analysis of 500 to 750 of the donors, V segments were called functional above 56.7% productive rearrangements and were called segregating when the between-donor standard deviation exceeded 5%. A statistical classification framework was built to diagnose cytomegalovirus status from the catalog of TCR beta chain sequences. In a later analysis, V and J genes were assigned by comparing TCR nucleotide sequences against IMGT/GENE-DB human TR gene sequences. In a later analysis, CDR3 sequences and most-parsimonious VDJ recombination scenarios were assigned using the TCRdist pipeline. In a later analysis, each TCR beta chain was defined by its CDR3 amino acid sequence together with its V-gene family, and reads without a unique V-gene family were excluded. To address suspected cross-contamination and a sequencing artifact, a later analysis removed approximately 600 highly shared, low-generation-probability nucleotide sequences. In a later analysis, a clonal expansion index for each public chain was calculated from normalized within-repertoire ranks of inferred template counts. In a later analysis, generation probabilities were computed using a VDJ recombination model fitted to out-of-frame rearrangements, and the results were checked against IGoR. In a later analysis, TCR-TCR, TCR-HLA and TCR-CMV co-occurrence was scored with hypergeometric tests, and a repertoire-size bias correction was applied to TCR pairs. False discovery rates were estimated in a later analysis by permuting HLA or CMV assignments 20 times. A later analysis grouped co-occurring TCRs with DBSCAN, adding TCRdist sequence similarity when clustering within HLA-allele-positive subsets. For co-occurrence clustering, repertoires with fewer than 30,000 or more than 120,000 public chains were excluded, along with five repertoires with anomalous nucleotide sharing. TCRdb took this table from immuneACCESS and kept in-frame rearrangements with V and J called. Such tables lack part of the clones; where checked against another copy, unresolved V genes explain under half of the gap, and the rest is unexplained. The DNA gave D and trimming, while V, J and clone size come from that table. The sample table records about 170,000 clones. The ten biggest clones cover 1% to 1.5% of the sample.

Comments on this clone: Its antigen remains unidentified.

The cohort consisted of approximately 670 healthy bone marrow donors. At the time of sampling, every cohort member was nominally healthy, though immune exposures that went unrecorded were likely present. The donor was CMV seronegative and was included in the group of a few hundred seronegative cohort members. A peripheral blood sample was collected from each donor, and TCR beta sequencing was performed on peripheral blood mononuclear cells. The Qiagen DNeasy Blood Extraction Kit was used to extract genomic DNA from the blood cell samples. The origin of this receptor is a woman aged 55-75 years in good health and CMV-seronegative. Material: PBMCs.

The DNA sequence is as follows: TGCGCCAGCAGCGAAACAGGGGGCTCAGGCTATGGCTACACCTTC. Translated, it gives CASSETGGSGYGYTF. Here the chain combines TRBV5-1 and TRBJ1-2; 9 of the junction bases match TRBD1. Relative to germline, V is missing 4 bases and J is missing 4 bases, with 8 bases of the junction outside any gene match. The CDR3 has 15 amino acids, counting the end cysteine and phenylalanine. Of all the DNA, just the CDR3 is kept, 45 bases in frame from base 1. The germline V gene supplies CDR1 SGHRS and CDR2 YFSETQ. With all but the CDR3 taken from the reference TRBV5-1 and TRBJ1-2 genes, the full variable domain is: KAGVTQTPRYLIKTRGQQVTLSCSPISGHRSVSWYQQTPGQGLQFLFEYFSETQRNKGNFPGRFSGRQFSNSRSEMNVSTLELGDSALYLCASSETGGSGYGYTFGSGTRLTVV.